These 29 T cell receptor beta chains were sequenced from one sample in a study of identical twins. In TCRdb, the 5' RACE reads were re-called with MiXCR into one record per CDR3 protein. This table holds 510,000 or so distinct CDR3 sequences, nearly 15% found once. This sample was also put to use in a study of yellow fever vaccine responses in identical twins.

Specimen: CD4+ T cells sorted from blood. The receptor source for this set is a woman in her late teens or twenties in good health.

The chain employs TRBV12-3 or TRBV12-4 and TRBJ2-7, with 9 bases fitting TRBD2. The CDR3 covers 12 residues. The V gene end was trimmed by 6 bases and the J gene end by 11 bases; junction bases not matched to a gene: 8. CDR3 nucleotide sequence: TGTGCCAGCAGGGGCGGACTAGCGAAGAAGTACTTC. It translates to CASRGGLAKKYF.

The chain employs TRBV5-5 and TRBJ2-1, with 10 bases identical to TRBD2. Germline lookup yields CDR1 SGHKS and CDR2 YYEKEE (reference sequence). J was trimmed by 2 bases and V by 4 bases; bases with no gene match: 12. The CDR3 extends over 18 amino acids. CDR3 in DNA: TGTGCCAGCAGCCTAAATACACTAGCGGGACTCGCCTACAATGAGCAGTTCTTC. Protein: CASSLNTLAGLAYNEQFF.

This clonotype was picked up many times. This chain links TRBV20-1 with TRBJ2-1; tentatively, D is TRBD1 (6 bases). Trimming cost V 5 bases and J 4 bases, with 12 bases left between them. Germline-derived CDR1 and CDR2 are DFQATT and SNEGSKA (reference sequence). This CDR3 spans 13 amino acids. The CDR3 protein is CSAERGGYNEQFF. In DNA, the CDR3 is TGCAGTGCTGAGAGAGGGGGTTACAATGAGCAGTTCTTC.

This clonotype was counted a few times. This sequence joins TRBV29-1 and TRBJ2-5; tentatively, D is TRBD1 or TRBD2 (5 bases each). Germline assignment: CDR1 SQVTM and CDR2 ANQGSEA. This CDR3 contains 13 residues. Trimming took 6 bases from V and 5 from J, leaving 16 bases between them. CDR3 sequence (DNA): TGCAGCGTCCATTACAGGACTCGGGAGACCCAGTACTTC. It translates to CSVHYRTRETQYF.

V is TRBV12-3 or TRBV12-4 and J is TRBJ2-3; 13 positions match TRBD2. CDR3 length: 16 residues. Germline trimming cut 5 bases from V and 3 bases from J; bases unmatched to any gene: 5. CDR3 in amino acids: CASSGGTSGITDTQYF. The CDR3 DNA follows: TGTGCCAGCAGTGGGGGGACTAGCGGGATAACAGATACGCAGTATTTT.

This clonotype has more than one count but fewer than ten. This chain joins TRBV29-1 and TRBJ2-5; D is possibly TRBD1 (6 bases). Germline V gene sequence: CDR1 SQVTM, CDR2 ANQGSEA. The CDR3 spans 14 residues. V was trimmed by 6 bases and J by 5 bases, leaving 19 bases between them. The DNA for the CDR3 is TGCAGCGTACTAGGACAGTTTACAATGGAGACCCAGTACTTC. Encoded protein: CSVLGQFTMETQYF. Full variable domain (rest looked up from reference TRBV29-1 and TRBJ2-5): SAVISQKPSRDICQRGTSLTIQCQVDSQVTMMFWYRQQPGQSLTLIATANQGSEATYESGFVIDKFPISRPNLTFSTLTVSNMSPEDSSIYLCSVLGQFTMETQYFGPGTRLLVL.

This clonotype has more than one count but fewer than ten. This sequence joins TRBV28 and TRBJ1-1; D gene unclear. Trimming cost V 8 bases and J 0 bases, with 16 bases left between them. This CDR3 is built from 15 residues. Germline CDR1 reads MDHEN; CDR2 reads SYDVKM. The CDR3 region has the DNA TGTGCCAGCGGAGACACAGAGGTTATGAACACTGAAGCTTTCTTT. Protein product: CASGDTEVMNTEAFF.

CDR3 DNA sequence: TGCGCCAGCAGCCAAGAAGGGGCCCGGGAGACCCAGTACTTC. It is translated as CASSQEGARETQYF. The genes are TRBV4-1 and TRBJ2-5, with D perhaps matching TRBD1 (5 bases). Trimming shortened V by 0 bases and J by 5 bases, and 10 bases separated the two germline ends. Germline V gene data show CDR1 as MGHRA and CDR2 as YSYEKL. This CDR3 comprises 14 residues.

The chain combines TRBV20-1 with TRBJ2-3, with 9 bases fitting TRBD2. CDR3 length: 15 amino acids. Trimming at V came to 1 base and at J to 3 bases, leaving 5 bases not matched to a gene. Germline V gene lookup returns CDR1 DFQATT and CDR2 SNEGSKA (reference sequence). The CDR3 here is CSARVASGVTDTQYF. For the CDR3, the DNA is TGCAGTGCTAGAGTGGCTAGCGGGGTGACAGATACGCAGTATTTT.

This clonotype was found once. The chain has TRBV3-1 and TRBJ1-2; perhaps TRBD1 as D (5 bases). The CDR3 runs 14 residues. CDR1 and CDR2 (germline): LGHDT, YNNKEL (reference sequence). Trimming removed 1 base from V and 4 bases from J, with 10 bases in between. This CDR3 reads CASSQAWGGYGYTF. The CDR3 DNA sequence: TGTGCCAGCAGCCAAGCTTGGGGGGGCTATGGCTACACCTTC.

In DNA, the CDR3 is TGTGCCAGCAGCTTAGTCCACAGCGGGAGCTGGGATGAGCAGTTCTTC. Translated: CASSLVHSGSWDEQFF. This chain joins TRBV7-8 and TRBJ2-1; TRBD2 agrees at 8 bases. Trimming removed 1 base from V and 8 bases from J; junction bases left unmatched: 10. This CDR3 is 16 amino acids long. Germline V gene sequence: CDR1 SGHVS, CDR2 FQNEAQ.

The rearrangement uses TRBV6-1 and TRBJ1-2; D is ambiguous. V was shortened by 2 bases and J by 4 bases, with 8 bases between the two germline ends. CDR1 is MNHNS and CDR2 is SASEGT in the germline V gene. This CDR3 is built from 13 residues. Here the CDR3 reads CASSEHGSYGYTF. The CDR3 DNA sequence: TGTGCCAGCAGTGAACATGGCAGCTATGGCTACACCTTC.

The chain is built from TRBV27 and TRBJ2-2; D tentatively reads TRBD1 or TRBD2 (6 bases each). CDR3 size: 13 residues. Germline CDR1 MNHEY, CDR2 SMNVEV (reference sequence). The V end was cut by 6 bases, the J end by 7 bases, with 12 bases between. The CDR3 DNA follows: TGTGCCAGCAGAGGGGGGTTGGGCGGGGAGCTGTTTTTT. Translating it yields CASRGGLGGELFF.

This CDR3 is CSAQAMTGTGSNEKLFF. Here the CDR3 DNA reads TGCAGTGCCCAAGCTATGACCGGGACAGGGTCTAATGAAAAACTGTTTTTT. The V gene is TRBV20-1, the J gene TRBJ1-4; 9 bases are a match to TRBD1. The CDR3 is 17 residues long. Trimming at V came to 6 bases and at J to 3 bases, leaving 14 bases not matched to a gene. Per germline, CDR1 DFQATT and CDR2 SNEGSKA (reference sequence).

V and J are TRBV20-1 and TRBJ1-5; 8 bases fit TRBD1. The CDR3 covers 17 residues. Germline loops: CDR1 DFQATT, CDR2 SNEGSKA (reference sequence). The V and J ends lost 5 bases and 2 bases, in that order; junction bases with no gene match: 14. The CDR3 reads CSAGSTGEMIGNQPQHF. In nucleotides, the CDR3 is TGCAGTGCTGGCTCGACAGGGGAGATGATCGGCAATCAGCCCCAGCATTTT.

For the CDR3, the DNA is TGCGCCAGCAGCTCCGGGACAGGGAGGGACAAGCAGTACTTC. Amino acids: CASSSGTGRDKQYF. The rearrangement joins TRBV5-1 to TRBJ2-7; TRBD1 agrees at 9 bases. Germline CDR1 is SGHRS and CDR2 is YFSETQ. V was clipped by 3 bases and J by 8 bases; unmatched bases: 9. CDR3 length: 14 residues.

The chain combines TRBV5-1 with TRBJ1-2; TRBD1 aligns across 8 bases. With V trimmed by 2 bases and J by 3 bases, 6 bases remained unmatched. Germline loops: CDR1 SGHRS, CDR2 YFSETQ. There are 15 residues in the CDR3. The CDR3 is CASSFGQGMYYGYTF. In nucleotides, the CDR3 is TGCGCCAGCAGCTTCGGACAGGGAATGTACTATGGCTACACCTTC.

In its sample, this clonotype was seen a few times. This chain links TRBV7-2 with TRBJ2-4; D might be TRBD1 (6 bases). The CDR3 is made up of 14 amino acids. V was cut by 7 bases and J by 9 bases, with 19 bases left in between. Germline loops: CDR1 SGHTA, CDR2 FQGNSA. For the CDR3, the DNA is TGTGCCAGCACCTCCGGCTTGGGGGCGGCCATTCAGTACTTC. Its translation is CASTSGLGAAIQYF.

The V and J genes are TRBV20-1 and TRBJ2-1; D not resolved. From germline, CDR1 is DFQATT and CDR2 SNEGSKA (reference sequence). CDR3 length equals 13 residues. Deletions cut 0 bases from V and 4 bases from J, with 7 bases between. CDR3 nucleotide sequence: TGCAGTGCTAGAGATCCGCGTTACAATGAGCAGTTCTTC. Translated: CSARDPRYNEQFF.

This rearrangement joins TRBV12-3 or TRBV12-4 to TRBJ2-7; D may correspond to TRBD1 or TRBD2 (6 bases each). V was trimmed by 2 bases and J by 4 bases, leaving 15 bases between them. The CDR3 loop spans 15 amino acids. The CDR3 coding sequence is TGTGCCAGCAGTTTAAGGCCTGGGGGGCATTACGAGCAGTACTTC. Its protein is CASSLRPGGHYEQYF.

This clonotype was seen a handful of times. The rearrangement uses TRBV28 and TRBJ2-3; 11 nucleotides match TRBD2. Germline V gene lookup returns CDR1 MDHEN and CDR2 SYDVKM. The CDR3 has 16 amino acids. V lost 6 bases, J lost 1 base, and 6 bases stayed unmatched. As DNA, the CDR3 is TGTGCCAGCAGCGGAGGACTAGCGGGCCGCACAGATACGCAGTATTTT. It translates to CASSGGLAGRTDTQYF.

CDR3 sequence reads: CASTLGLGPNTEAFF. In nucleotides, the CDR3 is TGTGCCAGCACCTTAGGTCTGGGGCCAAACACTGAAGCTTTCTTT. The V call is TRBV12-3 or TRBV12-4, the J call TRBJ1-1; perhaps TRBD1 as D (5 bases). Trimming left V 7 bases short and J 2 bases short, with 17 bases between. The CDR3 is 15 amino acids.

This rearrangement joins TRBV4-2 to TRBJ1-4; 7 bases are a match to TRBD1. CDR1 and CDR2 (germline): LGHNA, YNFKEQ. Trimming removed 1 base from V and 6 bases from J; junction bases left unmatched: 2. This CDR3 spans 14 amino acids. CDR3 sequence reads: CASSQAGGDEKLFF. In nucleotides, the CDR3 is TGTGCCAGCAGCCAAGCAGGGGGTGATGAAAAACTGTTTTTT.

This clonotype was counted only a few times. The CDR3 protein is CASSLAGAGTYNEQFF. The CDR3 DNA sequence: TGTGCCAGCAGCTTAGCGGGAGCGGGAACCTACAATGAGCAGTTCTTC. The V gene is TRBV7-6, the J gene TRBJ2-1; 7 bases align to TRBD2. Germline values: CDR1 SGHVS, CDR2 FNYEAQ. Trimming cost V 0 bases and J 2 bases; bases outside gene matches: 4. The CDR3 loop spans 16 amino acids.

This clonotype was detected only a few times. The V gene is TRBV7-2, the J gene TRBJ2-7; 7 nucleotides line up with TRBD1. Per germline, CDR1 SGHTA and CDR2 FQGNSA. Germline trimming cut 5 bases from V and 3 bases from J; bases unmatched to any gene: 7. This CDR3 region has 14 residues. The CDR3 sequence is CASSPRDRNYEQYV. CDR3 bases: TGTGCCAGCAGCCCAAGGGACAGAAACTACGAGCAGTACGTC.

This clonotype has a handful of counts. This sequence joins TRBV9 and TRBJ2-5; TRBD1 matches 8 bases. Trimming removed 3 bases from V and 5 bases from J; junction bases left unmatched: 9. Germline V lookup: CDR1 SGDLS, CDR2 YYNGEE. The CDR3 loop spans 15 amino acids. CDR3 amino acids: CASSDRQGFGETQYF. CDR3 coding DNA: TGTGCCAGCAGCGACCGACAGGGGTTCGGGGAGACCCAGTACTTC.

This chain joins TRBV20-1 and TRBJ1-1; 9 nucleotides align to TRBD1. This CDR3 is built from 13 residues. Germline values: CDR1 DFQATT, CDR2 SNEGSKA (reference sequence). J was trimmed by 4 bases and V by 6 bases; bases with no gene match: 6. The CDR3 coding sequence is TGCAGTGCCGGGACAGGGTATAGCACTGAAGCTTTCTTT. It specifies CSAGTGYSTEAFF.

The count of this clonotype is one. V usage is TRBV28 and J usage is TRBJ2-7, with 11 bases fitting TRBD2. Germline V gene lookup returns CDR1 MDHEN and CDR2 SYDVKM. This CDR3 comprises 14 residues. V shed 7 bases and J 5 bases; nucleotides not matched to a gene: 7. The CDR3 DNA follows: TGTGCCAGCACACTAGCGGGAGTTTCGGACGAGCAGTACTTC. It encodes CASTLAGVSDEQYF.

The gene calls are TRBV6-5 and TRBJ2-3; no definite D call. The V gene's germline CDR1 is MNHEY and CDR2 SVGAGI. V gave up 1 base and J gave up 4 bases, with 15 bases separating them. The CDR3 covers 16 residues. The CDR3 region is CASSYWLPSQSDTQYF. The DNA for the CDR3 is TGTGCCAGCAGTTACTGGTTGCCATCACAATCAGATACGCAGTATTTT.